A single sample gave rise to the 9 T cell receptor beta chains below, sequenced in a study of regulatory T cells in long-lasting Graves disease. Time point specified: newly diagnosed GD, antithyroid drugs for less than 3 months. PBMC-derived RNA was used for the TCR library. Arm-PCR of CDR3 regions with iRepertoire HTBI primers generated TCR beta libraries. MiXCR, applied by TCRdb to the multiplex PCR reads, yields one record per CDR3 protein. Of roughly 320,000 distinct CDR3 sequences in the sample, approximately 15% were seen once. The sample was also reused in another study, on T cells in Graves' hyperthyroidism and ophthalmopathy.

The source material was peripheral blood mononuclear cells (PBMCs), sampled at new diagnosis, from a patient treated with antithyroid drugs. These receptors were collected from a middle-aged man with Graves disease.

There are a few counts of this clonotype. The V call is TRBV7-2, the J call TRBJ2-2, with no clear D. Between the trimmed V and J ends, which lost 6 bases and 0 bases, there was a span of 11 bases. This CDR3 is 15 amino acids long. In germline, CDR1 is SGHTA, CDR2 FQGNSA. CDR3 sequence reads: CASRFSTANTGELFF. CDR3 DNA: TGTGCCAGCAGATTTTCGACCGCGAACACCGGGGAGCTGTTTTTT.

The chain combines TRBV4-3 with TRBJ2-3, with 16 bases fitting TRBD2. From germline, CDR1 is LGHNA and CDR2 YSLEER. V trimming: 2 bases; J trimming: 0 bases; junction bases outside the gene matches: 5. The CDR3 totals 19 residues. The CDR3 reads CASSQSGLAGGQSTDTQYF. CDR3 sequence (DNA): TGCGCCAGCAGCCAATCGGGACTAGCGGGGGGGCAAAGCACAGATACGCAGTATTTT.

This clonotype was detected many times. The chain uses TRBV28 and TRBJ2-5; TRBD1 matches at 10 bases. This CDR3 is 15 amino acids long. Germline trimming cut 5 bases from V and 3 bases from J; bases unmatched to any gene: 6. Germline CDR1 reads MDHEN; CDR2 reads SYDVKM. The CDR3 reads CASSGAGTGEETQYF. CDR3 coding DNA: TGTGCCAGCAGTGGTGCCGGGACAGGGGAAGAGACCCAGTACTTC. The full variable domain, rest sourced from reference TRBV28 and TRBJ2-5, is DVKVTQSSRYLVKRTGEKVFLECVQDMDHENMFWYRQDPGLGLRLIYFSYDVKMKEKGDIPEGYSVSREKKERFSLILESASTNQTSMYLCASSGAGTGEETQYFGPGTRLLVL.

This clonotype was seen more than once but under ten times. The V call is TRBV11-1, the J call TRBJ2-1, with TRBD2 identical over 7 bases. The DNA matches TRBJ2-5 better at its end, which makes the J call doubtful. Germline CDR1 reads SGHAT; CDR2 reads FQDESV (reference sequence). The CDR3 length is 16 residues. The chain's CDR3 is CASSPGLVLEEETQYF. CDR3 nucleotides: TGTGCCAGCAGCCCCGGACTAGTCCTTGAGGAAGAGACCCAGTACTTC.

This clonotype was observed at least ten times. This chain connects TRBV3-1 to TRBJ1-1; D possibly corresponds to TRBD1 (5 bases). Deletions cut 4 bases from V and 2 bases from J, with 11 bases between. This CDR3 has 14 amino acids. CDR1 is LGHDT, CDR2 YNNKEL, per germline (reference sequence). CDR3 in DNA: TGTGCCAGCAGCCTTGACAGATCTAACACTGAAGCTTTCTTT. The encoded protein is CASSLDRSNTEAFF.

This clonotype was counted at least ten times. The chain combines TRBV5-4 with TRBJ2-3, with TRBD2 identical over 10 bases. Germline V gene sequence: CDR1 SGHNT, CDR2 YYREEE (reference sequence). The length of the CDR3 is 16 residues. Germline trimming cut 4 bases from V and 0 bases from J; bases unmatched to any gene: 5. The DNA of the CDR3 is TGTGCCAGCAGCGGATTAGCGGGGGGAAGCACAGATACGCAGTATTTT. It encodes CASSGLAGGSTDTQYF.

Only a few counts were recorded for this clonotype. CDR3 in amino acids: CASSLTGRHGYTF. The CDR3 nucleotides read TGTGCCAGCAGCTTAACAGGGAGACATGGCTACACCTTC. The V and J genes are TRBV7-2 and TRBJ1-2; D is possibly TRBD1 (6 bases). Germline V gene sequence: CDR1 SGHTA, CDR2 FQGNSA. The CDR3 extends over 13 amino acids. V was trimmed by 2 bases and J by 6 bases, leaving 10 bases between them.

This clonotype was found many times. The chain combines TRBV18 with TRBJ1-4; TRBD1 agrees at 8 bases. The J segment lost 7 bases and the V segment lost 3 bases, leaving 4 bases of the junction unmatched. The CDR3 sequence is 14 residues long. Germline V CDR1 and CDR2: KGHSH, LQKENI. CDR3 sequence: CASSPRGRGEKLFF. Written as DNA, the CDR3 is TGTGCCAGCTCACCCAGGGGGCGCGGTGAAAAACTGTTTTTT.

A remark on this clonotype: This may be a read error: a much more frequent sequence differs by one nucleotide. The CDR3 DNA is TGTGCCAGCAGTTCATCGGGGCTTCCACAAAACCCAGATACGCAGTATTTT. Amino acid sequence: CASSSSGLPQNPDTQYF. The chain recombines TRBV28 with TRBJ2-3; D assignment may be TRBD1 or TRBD2 (5 bases each). Per germline, CDR1 MDHEN and CDR2 SYDVKM. Trimming left V 4 bases short and J 4 bases short, with 21 bases between. CDR3 length: 17 amino acids.